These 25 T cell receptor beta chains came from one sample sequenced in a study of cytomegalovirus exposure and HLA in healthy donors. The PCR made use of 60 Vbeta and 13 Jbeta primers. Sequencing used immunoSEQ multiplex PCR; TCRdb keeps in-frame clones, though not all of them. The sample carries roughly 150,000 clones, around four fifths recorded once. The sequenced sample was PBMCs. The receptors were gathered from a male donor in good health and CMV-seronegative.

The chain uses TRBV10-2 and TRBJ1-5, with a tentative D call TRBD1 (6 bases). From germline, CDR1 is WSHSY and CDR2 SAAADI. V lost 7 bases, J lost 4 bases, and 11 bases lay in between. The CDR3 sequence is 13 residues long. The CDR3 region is CASTQGQNQPQHF. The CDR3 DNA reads TGCGCCAGCACCCAAGGACAGAATCAGCCCCAGCATTTT.

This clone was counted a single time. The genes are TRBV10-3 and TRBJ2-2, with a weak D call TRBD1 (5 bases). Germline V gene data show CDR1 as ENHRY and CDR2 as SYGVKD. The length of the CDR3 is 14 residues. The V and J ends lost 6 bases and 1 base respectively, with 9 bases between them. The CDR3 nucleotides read TGTGCCATCAGCGCGACAGTGAACACCGGGGAGCTGTTTTTT. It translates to CAISATVNTGELFF.

As DNA, the CDR3 is TGCAGCGTGTCACAGGGGGCGCGTACCGGGGAGCTGTTTTTT. Translating gives CSVSQGARTGELFF. This chain joins TRBV29-1 and TRBJ2-2; TRBD1 agrees at 9 bases. The CDR3 is made up of 14 amino acids. Trimming cost V 6 bases and J 5 bases; bases outside gene matches: 7. Germline V lookup: CDR1 SQVTM, CDR2 ANQGSEA.

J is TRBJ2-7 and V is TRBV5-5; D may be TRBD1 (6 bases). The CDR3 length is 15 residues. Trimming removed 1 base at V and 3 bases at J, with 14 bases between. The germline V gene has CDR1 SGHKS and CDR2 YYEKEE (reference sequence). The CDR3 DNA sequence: TGTGCCAGCAGCTTGCAATTGGACAGTTACTACGAGCAGTACTTC. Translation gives CASSLQLDSYYEQYF. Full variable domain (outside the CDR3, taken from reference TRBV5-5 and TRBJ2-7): DAGVTQSPTHLIKTRGQQVTLRCSPISGHKSVSWYQQVLGQGPQFIFQYYEKEERGRGNFPDRFSARQFPNYSSELNVNALLLGDSALYLCASSLQLDSYYEQYFGPGTRLTVT.

The CDR3: CSVEVGTEQETQYF. In DNA form, the CDR3 reads TGCAGCGTTGAAGTAGGAACGGAGCAAGAGACCCAGTACTTC. The rearrangement joins TRBV29-1 to TRBJ2-5, with unresolved D. CDR1 is SQVTM and CDR2 is ANQGSEA in the germline V gene. This CDR3 is 14 amino acids long. V lost 1 base and J 2 bases, leaving 11 bases between the germline ends.

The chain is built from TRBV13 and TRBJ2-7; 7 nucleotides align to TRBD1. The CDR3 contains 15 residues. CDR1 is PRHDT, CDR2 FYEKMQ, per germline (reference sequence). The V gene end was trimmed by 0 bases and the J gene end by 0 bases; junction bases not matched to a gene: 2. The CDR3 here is CASSLGGQNSYEQYF. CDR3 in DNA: TGTGCCAGCAGCTTAGGGGGACAGAACTCCTACGAGCAGTACTTC.

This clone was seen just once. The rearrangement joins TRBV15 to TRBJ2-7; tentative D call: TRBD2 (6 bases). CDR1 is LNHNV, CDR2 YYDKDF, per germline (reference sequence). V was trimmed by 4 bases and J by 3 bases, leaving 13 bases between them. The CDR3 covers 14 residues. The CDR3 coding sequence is TGTGCCACCAGCACCAACGTGGGGGGCTACGAGCAGTACTTC. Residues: CATSTNVGGYEQYF.

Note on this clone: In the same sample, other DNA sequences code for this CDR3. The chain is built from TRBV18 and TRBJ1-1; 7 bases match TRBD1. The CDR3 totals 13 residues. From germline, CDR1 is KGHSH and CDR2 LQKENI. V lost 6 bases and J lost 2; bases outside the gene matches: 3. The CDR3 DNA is TGTGCCAGCTCCCTAGGGGGCAACACTGAAGCTTTCTTT. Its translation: CASSLGGNTEAFF.

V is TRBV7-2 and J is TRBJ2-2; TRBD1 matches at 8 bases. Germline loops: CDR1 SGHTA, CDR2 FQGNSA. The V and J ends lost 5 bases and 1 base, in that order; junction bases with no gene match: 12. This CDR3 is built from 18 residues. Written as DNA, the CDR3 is TGTGCCAGCAGCCCAGAGGGCTCCGGGACAGGGAACACCGGGGAGCTGTTTTTT. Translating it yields CASSPEGSGTGNTGELFF.

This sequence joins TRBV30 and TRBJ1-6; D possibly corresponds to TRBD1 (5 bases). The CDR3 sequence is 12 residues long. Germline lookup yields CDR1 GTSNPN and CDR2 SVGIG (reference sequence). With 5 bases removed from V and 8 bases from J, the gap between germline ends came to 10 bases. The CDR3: CAWGGVDSPLHF. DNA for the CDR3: TGTGCCTGGGGGGGGGTTGATTCACCCCTCCACTTT.

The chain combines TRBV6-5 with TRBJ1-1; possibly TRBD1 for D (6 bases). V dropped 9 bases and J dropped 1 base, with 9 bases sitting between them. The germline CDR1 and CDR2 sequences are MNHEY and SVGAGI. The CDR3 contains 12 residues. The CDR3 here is CARLGGNTEAFF. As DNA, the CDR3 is TGTGCCAGGCTAGGGGGGAACACTGAAGCTTTCTTT.

CDR3 sequence: CAGTLSSTDTQYF. CDR3 nucleotide sequence: TGTGCCGGGACTTTATCTAGCACAGATACGCAGTATTTT. The gene calls are TRBV30 and TRBJ2-3, with D possibly TRBD2 on 6 matching bases. Trimming left V 8 bases short and J 0 bases short, with 12 bases between. This CDR3 has 13 amino acids. Germline V CDR1 and CDR2: GTSNPN, SVGIG (reference sequence).

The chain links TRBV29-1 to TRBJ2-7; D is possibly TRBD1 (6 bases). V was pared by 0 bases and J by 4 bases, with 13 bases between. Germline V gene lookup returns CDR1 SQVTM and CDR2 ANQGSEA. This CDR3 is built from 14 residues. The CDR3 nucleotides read TGCAGCGTTGAAGATCCAGGGGAGCCGTACGAGCAGTACTTC. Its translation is CSVEDPGEPYEQYF.

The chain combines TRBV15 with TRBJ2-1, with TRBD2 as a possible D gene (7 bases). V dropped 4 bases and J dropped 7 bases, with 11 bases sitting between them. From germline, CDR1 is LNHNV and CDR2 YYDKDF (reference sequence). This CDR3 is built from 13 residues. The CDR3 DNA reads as TGTGCCACCAGCATAGAGGGGGGGAATGAGCAGTTCTTC. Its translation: CATSIEGGNEQFF.

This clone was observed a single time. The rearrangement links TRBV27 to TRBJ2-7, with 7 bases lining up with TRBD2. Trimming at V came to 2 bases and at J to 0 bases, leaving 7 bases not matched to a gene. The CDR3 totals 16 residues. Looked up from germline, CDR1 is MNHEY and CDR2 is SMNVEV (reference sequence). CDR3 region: CASSLGWGEGSYEQYF. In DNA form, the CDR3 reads TGTGCCAGCAGTTTAGGATGGGGGGAGGGCTCCTACGAGCAGTACTTC.

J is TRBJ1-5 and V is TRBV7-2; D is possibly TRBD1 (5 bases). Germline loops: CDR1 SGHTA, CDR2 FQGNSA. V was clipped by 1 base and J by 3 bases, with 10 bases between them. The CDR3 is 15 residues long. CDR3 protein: CASSLVAGPNQPQHF. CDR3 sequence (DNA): TGTGCCAGCAGCTTAGTAGCGGGACCCAATCAGCCCCAGCATTTT.

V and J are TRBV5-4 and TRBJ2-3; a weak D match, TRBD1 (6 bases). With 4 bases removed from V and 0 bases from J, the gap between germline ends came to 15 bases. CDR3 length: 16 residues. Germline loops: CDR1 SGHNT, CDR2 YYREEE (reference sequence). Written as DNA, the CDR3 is TGTGCCAGCAGCCTGGGGGACAACCCTAGCACAGATACGCAGTATTTT. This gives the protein CASSLGDNPSTDTQYF.

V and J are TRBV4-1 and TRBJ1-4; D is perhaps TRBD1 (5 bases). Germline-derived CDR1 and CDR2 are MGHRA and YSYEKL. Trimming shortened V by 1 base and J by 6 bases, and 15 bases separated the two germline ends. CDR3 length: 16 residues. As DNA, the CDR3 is TGCGCCAGCAGCCAAGCGGGGGGGGTAAGGGATGAAAAACTGTTTTTT. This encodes CASSQAGGVRDEKLFF.

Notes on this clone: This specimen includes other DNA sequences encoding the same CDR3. CDR3 loop: CASSLGGNYGYTF. DNA of the CDR3: TGTGCCAGCAGCTTAGGCGGAAACTATGGCTACACCTTC. The rearrangement uses TRBV7-9 and TRBJ1-2; D unclear. The CDR3 extends over 13 amino acids. Germline values: CDR1 SEHNR, CDR2 FQNEAQ (reference sequence). Trimming pared 1 base from V and 2 bases from J, leaving 5 bases between.

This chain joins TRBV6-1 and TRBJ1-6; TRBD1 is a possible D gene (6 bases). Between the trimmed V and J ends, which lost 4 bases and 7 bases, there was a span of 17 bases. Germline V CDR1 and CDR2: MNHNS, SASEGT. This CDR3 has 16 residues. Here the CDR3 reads CASSGARGARNSPLHF. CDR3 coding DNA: TGTGCCAGCAGTGGGGCCAGGGGCGCCCGGAATTCACCCCTCCACTTT.

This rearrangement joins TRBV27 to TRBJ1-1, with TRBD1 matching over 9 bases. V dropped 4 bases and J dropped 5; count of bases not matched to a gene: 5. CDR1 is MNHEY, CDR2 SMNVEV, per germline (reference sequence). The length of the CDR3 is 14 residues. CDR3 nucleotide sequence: TGTGCCAGCAGTTCTGGACAGGGGTCGACTGAAGCTTTCTTT. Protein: CASSSGQGSTEAFF.

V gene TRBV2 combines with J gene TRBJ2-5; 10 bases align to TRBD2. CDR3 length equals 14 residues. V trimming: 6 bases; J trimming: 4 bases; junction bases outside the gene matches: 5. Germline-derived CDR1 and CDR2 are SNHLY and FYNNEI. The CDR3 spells CASRLAGGLETQYF. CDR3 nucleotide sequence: TGTGCCAGCAGGTTAGCGGGAGGTCTAGAGACCCAGTACTTC.

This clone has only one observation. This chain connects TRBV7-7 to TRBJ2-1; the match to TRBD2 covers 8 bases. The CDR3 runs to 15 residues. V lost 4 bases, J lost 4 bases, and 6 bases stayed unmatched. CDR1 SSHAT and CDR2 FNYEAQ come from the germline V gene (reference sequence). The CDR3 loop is CASSSGLEPYNEQFF. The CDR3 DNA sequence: TGTGCCAGCAGCTCGGGACTAGAGCCTTACAATGAGCAGTTCTTC.

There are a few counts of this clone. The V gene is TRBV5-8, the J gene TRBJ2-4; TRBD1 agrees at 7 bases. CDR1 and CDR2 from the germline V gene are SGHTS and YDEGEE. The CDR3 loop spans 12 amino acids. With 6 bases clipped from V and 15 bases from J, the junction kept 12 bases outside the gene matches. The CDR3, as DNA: TGTGCCAGCACCTTAAACTGGGACAGAAGGTACTTC. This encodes CASTLNWDRRYF.

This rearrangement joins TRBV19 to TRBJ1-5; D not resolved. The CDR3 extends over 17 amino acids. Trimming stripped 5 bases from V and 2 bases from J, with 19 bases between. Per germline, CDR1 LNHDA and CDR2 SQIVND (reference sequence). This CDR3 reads CASSFGRSLRGNQPQHF. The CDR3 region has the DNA TGTGCCAGTAGTTTCGGCAGGAGCCTGAGGGGCAATCAGCCCCAGCATTTT. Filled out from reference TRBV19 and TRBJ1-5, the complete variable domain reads DGGITQSPKYLFRKEGQNVTLSCEQNLNHDAMYWYRQDPGQGLRLIYYSQIVNDFQKGDIAEGYSVSREKKESFPLTVTSAQKNPTAFYLCASSFGRSLRGNQPQHFGDGTRLSIL.